The 29 T cell receptor beta chains below all came from one sample that was sequenced in a study of cytomegalovirus exposure and HLA in healthy donors. Profiled with immunoSEQ multiplex PCR; TCRdb holds only in-frame clones, not every one. The sample lists about 130,000 clones, 89% occurring once. Sequencing used PBMCs. The source of these receptors is a young woman in good health and CMV-seropositive.

This clone was detected only a few times. The chain couples TRBV19 to TRBJ2-7; TRBD1 aligns across 9 bases. This CDR3 region has 14 residues. Germline V lookup: CDR1 LNHDA, CDR2 SQIVND (reference sequence). V lost 6 bases, J lost 7 bases, and 10 bases stayed unmatched. The CDR3 here is CASSTGGATGEQYF. CDR3 sequence (DNA): TGTGCCAGTAGCACAGGGGGCGCGACGGGAGAGCAGTACTTC.

The V call is TRBV7-9, the J call TRBJ1-1; a weak D match, TRBD1 (6 bases). V was trimmed by 1 base and J by 6 bases, leaving 18 bases between them. This CDR3 is built from 16 residues. Germline V lookup: CDR1 SEHNR, CDR2 FQNEAQ (reference sequence). This CDR3 reads CASSLGVGQGRAEAFF. CDR3 DNA: TGTGCCAGCAGCTTAGGAGTTGGCCAGGGGAGGGCTGAAGCTTTCTTT. Looking up the rest from reference TRBV7-9 and TRBJ1-1 gives the full variable domain: DTGVSQNPRHKITKRGQNVTFRCDPISEHNRLYWYRQTLGQGPEFLTYFQNEAQLEKSRLLSDRFSAERPKGSFSTLEIQRTEQGDSAMYLCASSLGVGQGRAEAFFGQGTRLTVV.

The chain has TRBV7-2 and TRBJ2-3, with 10 bases lining up with TRBD2. CDR3 length equals 13 residues. V shed 10 bases, J shed 7 bases, and the junction held 8 bases outside the gene matches. Looked up from germline, CDR1 is SGHTA and CDR2 is FQGNSA. Written as DNA, the CDR3 is TGTGCCACCCAAGCGGGGGGGCCGCATACGCAGTATTTT. This translates into CATQAGGPHTQYF.

About this clone: Mismatch with germline at one junction end may stem from a read error. V and J are TRBV7-7 and TRBJ2-3, with D uncertain. CDR3 size: 14 residues. CDR1 and CDR2 (germline): SSHAT, FNYEAQ (reference sequence). CDR3: CASSLLGDTDTQYF. The CDR3 DNA is TGTGCTAGCAGCCTTCTAGGAGACACAGATACGCAGTATTTT.

The rearrangement uses TRBV10-1 and TRBJ1-1; TRBD1 agrees at 11 bases. The CDR3 is 16 amino acids. The germline V gene has CDR1 WNHNN and CDR2 SYGVQD (reference sequence). Trimming took 6 bases from V and 5 from J; bases not matched to a gene: 11. CDR3 DNA sequence: TGCGCCAGCAGCCTAGGACAGGGGGCTGGAGAAACTGAAGCTTTCTTT. Translating it yields CASSLGQGAGETEAFF.

This clone has more than one count but fewer than ten. V gene TRBV4-2 combines with J gene TRBJ1-2; D is possibly TRBD1 (6 bases). Germline lookup yields CDR1 LGHNA and CDR2 YNFKEQ. Trimming removed 0 bases from V and 0 bases from J, with 8 bases in between. The CDR3 loop spans 15 amino acids. The CDR3 region has the DNA TGTGCCAGCAGCCAAGAGGGGACACCTAACTATGGCTACACCTTC. Amino acid sequence: CASSQEGTPNYGYTF.

CDR3 nucleotides: TGTGCCAGCAGCGTAGCCGGGACAGGGGAGTCCGAGCAGTACTTC. This encodes CASSVAGTGESEQYF. This chain connects TRBV9 to TRBJ2-7; TRBD1 matches 10 bases. The CDR3 is 15 residues long. Germline V gene data show CDR1 as SGDLS and CDR2 as YYNGEE. Trimming took 0 bases from V and 6 from J; bases not matched to a gene: 6.

This clone was observed once. This chain links TRBV11-3 with TRBJ2-7; 9 bases agree with TRBD1. With 5 bases clipped from V and 4 bases from J, the junction kept 6 bases outside the gene matches. CDR3 length equals 14 residues. Germline V gene lookup returns CDR1 SGHNT and CDR2 YENEEA. The CDR3 nucleotides are TGTGCCAGCAGCATCCGGACAGGGGATTACGAGCAGTACTTC. Translated, it gives CASSIRTGDYEQYF. Based on the CDR3 plus reference TRBV11-3 and TRBJ2-7, the full variable domain is EAGVVQSPRYKIIEKKQPVAFWCNPISGHNTLYWYLQNLGQGPELLIRYENEEAVDDSQLPKDRFSAERLKGVDSTLKIQPAELGDSAVYLCASSIRTGDYEQYFGPGTRLTVT.

CDR3 nucleotides: TGTGCCAGCAGCCTCAACCCCGGGACAGGCACAGATACGCAGTATTTT. It yields the protein CASSLNPGTGTDTQYF. The V gene is TRBV11-2, the J gene TRBJ2-3; TRBD1 matches 7 bases. Germline CDR1 SGHAT, CDR2 FQNNGV. With V trimmed by 5 bases and J by 1 base, 9 bases remained unmatched. The CDR3 has 16 amino acids.

On this clone itself: An end of the junction differs from the germline gene, which may be a read error. The chain is built from TRBV6-1 and TRBJ1-4; D is possibly TRBD1 (6 bases). From germline, CDR1 is MNHNS and CDR2 SASEGT. The CDR3 sequence is 19 residues long. CDR3 DNA: TGTGCCAGCAGTGAAAATAGGGCCAAGGCAGGGGCAACTAAGGAAAAACTGTTTTTT. Its protein product is CASSENRAKAGATKEKLFF.

The rearrangement joins TRBV4-2 to TRBJ1-5, with TRBD1 matching over 8 bases. Looked up from germline, CDR1 is LGHNA and CDR2 is YNFKEQ. This CDR3 contains 16 residues. J gave up 6 bases and V 3 bases, and 10 bases lay outside the gene matches. This chain's CDR3 is CASSHINRGGAQPQHF. The DNA of the CDR3 is TGTGCCAGCAGCCACATCAACAGGGGGGGGGCTCAGCCCCAGCATTTT.

The table lists this clone with a count of one. This sequence joins TRBV5-4 and TRBJ1-4; TRBD1 matches at 9 bases. J lost 4 bases, V lost 2 bases, and 6 bases had no gene match. There are 16 residues in the CDR3. Germline loops: CDR1 SGHNT, CDR2 YYREEE (reference sequence). The CDR3 DNA follows: TGTGCCAGCAGCTTTTCGGGACAGGGCATTAATGAAAAACTGTTTTTT. Translated, it gives CASSFSGQGINEKLFF.

The gene calls are TRBV5-8 and TRBJ2-7; 12 bases are shared with TRBD2. J gave up 2 bases and V 4 bases, and 4 bases lay outside the gene matches. The length of the CDR3 is 15 residues. Germline CDR1 and CDR2: SGHTS and YDEGEE. CDR3 nucleotide sequence: TGTGCCAGCAGCCCTACTAGCGGGAGGACCTACGAGCAGTACTTC. Protein sequence: CASSPTSGRTYEQYF.

J is TRBJ2-2 and V is TRBV10-3; the match to TRBD2 covers 14 bases. Trimming took 8 bases from V and 6 from J; bases not matched to a gene: 8. CDR3 length: 16 residues. The germline V gene has CDR1 ENHRY and CDR2 SYGVKD. The CDR3 DNA reads TGTGCCATCTCGGGACTAGCGGGGGACACCGCCGGGGAGCTGTTTTTT. Translated, it gives CAISGLAGDTAGELFF.

The chain links TRBV10-3 to TRBJ2-2; D possibly corresponds to TRBD2 (5 bases). The CDR3 has 17 amino acids. The ends were cut back, 0 bases at V and 0 bases at J, with 11 bases in the middle. The V gene's germline CDR1 is ENHRY and CDR2 SYGVKD. CDR3: CAISESRRGPNTGELFF. The CDR3 nucleotides read TGTGCCATCAGTGAGTCTAGGAGAGGGCCGAACACCGGGGAGCTGTTTTTT.

The V call is TRBV7-9, the J call TRBJ2-2, with D maybe TRBD2 (5 bases). Deletions cut 3 bases from V and 10 bases from J, with 9 bases between. The CDR3 runs 12 residues. Per the germline V gene, CDR1 is SEHNR and CDR2 is FQNEAQ (reference sequence). The CDR3 nucleotides read TGTGCCAGCAGCTTCGGGGTGGAGGAGCTGTTTTTT. Protein sequence: CASSFGVEELFF.

The V call is TRBV4-1, the J call TRBJ2-7, with a weak D call TRBD2 (6 bases). The germline V gene encodes CDR1 MGHRA and CDR2 YSYEKL. Trimming removed 7 bases at V and 4 bases at J, with 20 bases between. The length of the CDR3 is 15 residues. Here the CDR3 reads CASIRVRDCFYEQYF. The CDR3 DNA sequence: TGCGCCAGCATCAGGGTAAGGGACTGTTTTTACGAGCAGTACTTC.

This chain connects TRBV5-1 to TRBJ2-3, with D unclear. The CDR3 loop spans 15 amino acids. Germline CDR1 SGHRS, CDR2 YFSETQ. The ends were cut back, 7 bases at V and 0 bases at J, with 15 bases in the middle. The CDR3 DNA follows: TGCGCCAGCTCCCCAACGGTTTCTAGCACAGATACGCAGTATTTT. Its protein is CASSPTVSSTDTQYF.

By share, this clone ranks as medium-sized (0.01 to 0.1%). V is TRBV7-8 and J is TRBJ1-1; possibly TRBD1 for D (5 bases). The germline CDR1 and CDR2 sequences are SGHVS and FQNEAQ. V lost 5 bases and J lost 4, with 11 bases in between. This CDR3 is 13 amino acids long. CDR3 sequence reads: CASSLTGGTEAFF. CDR3 DNA sequence: TGTGCCAGCAGCCTTACCGGGGGCACTGAAGCTTTCTTT.

This chain connects TRBV5-6 to TRBJ1-3, with D possibly matching TRBD1 (5 bases). The germline CDR1 and CDR2 sequences are SGHDT and YYEEEE. V lost 1 base and J lost 0, with 8 bases in between. The CDR3 extends over 15 amino acids. DNA of the CDR3: TGTGCCAGCAGCTTGCCCAGGGCCTCTGGAAACACCATATATTTT. This codes for CASSLPRASGNTIYF.

The J gene is TRBJ1-2, the V gene TRBV6-5, with D perhaps TRBD1 (6 bases). The CDR3 has 14 amino acids. CDR1 is MNHEY and CDR2 is SVGAGI in the germline V gene. V lost 2 bases to trimming and J lost 8 bases, with 15 bases between them. The DNA for the CDR3 is TGTGCCAGCAGTTACCTAGGGGGGGCGGAGGGCTACACCTTC. Translated, it gives CASSYLGGAEGYTF.

The chain links TRBV9 to TRBJ1-1; 7 bases are shared with TRBD1. This CDR3 is 15 amino acids long. CDR1 and CDR2 from the germline V gene are SGDLS and YYNGEE. Germline trimming cut 3 bases from V and 1 base from J; bases unmatched to any gene: 6. CDR3 nucleotide sequence: TGTGCCAGCAGCGCCTCCTGGACAGGGAACACTGAAGCTTTCTTT. Its protein product is CASSASWTGNTEAFF.

This chain uses TRBV9 with TRBJ1-2; 7 bases map to TRBD1. The CDR3 spans 17 residues. With V trimmed by 0 bases and J by 4 bases, 12 bases remained unmatched. Looked up from germline, CDR1 is SGDLS and CDR2 is YYNGEE. The CDR3 DNA sequence: TGTGCCAGCAGCGTAGACGTCGCGACAGGGACGGGCTATGGCTACACCTTC. Its protein is CASSVDVATGTGYGYTF.

In its sample, this clone was seen once. The rearrangement joins TRBV6-4 to TRBJ1-3; the match to TRBD1 covers 9 bases. The length of the CDR3 is 16 residues. Germline V gene lookup returns CDR1 MRHNA and CDR2 SNTAGT. CDR3 DNA: TGTGCTCGGGACAGGGAGTTCGGGTTGGCTGGAAACACCATATATTTT. Encoded protein: CARDREFGLAGNTIYF.

The rearrangement joins TRBV5-6 to TRBJ1-2; TRBD1 might be the D (6 bases). The CDR3 is 15 residues long. CDR1 SGHDT and CDR2 YYEEEE come from the germline V gene. The V end was cut by 1 base, the J end by 8 bases, with 18 bases between. The CDR3 here is CASSLLTTGVGGYTF. The CDR3 DNA sequence: TGTGCCAGCAGCTTGTTAACGACAGGAGTGGGGGGCTACACCTTC.

The V and J genes are TRBV7-2 and TRBJ2-3; 7 bases fit TRBD2. This CDR3 has 15 residues. CDR1 is SGHTA and CDR2 is FQGNSA in the germline V gene. V trimming: 1 base; J trimming: 1 base; junction bases outside the gene matches: 2. The CDR3 nucleotides are TGTGCCAGCAGCTTAGAGGCGGGGGGCACAGATACGCAGTATTTT. As protein: CASSLEAGGTDTQYF. Looking up the rest from reference TRBV7-2 and TRBJ2-3 gives the full variable domain: GAGVSQSPSNKVTEKGKDVELRCDPISGHTALYWYRQSLGQGLEFLIYFQGNSAPDKSGLPSDRFSAERTGGSVSTLTIQRTQQEDSAVYLCASSLEAGGTDTQYFGPGTRLTVL.

This clone was detected only a few times. The chain couples TRBV6-5 to TRBJ1-3; no clear D. The germline V gene has CDR1 MNHEY and CDR2 SVGAGI. V was cut by 4 bases and J by 9 bases, with 7 bases left in between. CDR3 length: 11 residues. CDR3 loop: CASSFDTTIYF. The CDR3 region has the DNA TGTGCCAGCAGTTTCGACACCACCATATATTTT.

V is TRBV5-4 and J is TRBJ2-6; 10 bases are shared with TRBD1. The CDR3 runs to 20 residues. CDR1 SGHNT and CDR2 YYREEE come from the germline V gene (reference sequence). The V segment lost 3 bases and the J segment 0 bases; nucleotides outside the gene matches: 12. CDR3 DNA: TGTGCCAGCAGCTCGCCGACCGGGACAGGGGATATCTCTGGGGCCAACGTCCTGACTTTC. It encodes CASSSPTGTGDISGANVLTF.

The rearrangement uses TRBV4-1 and TRBJ1-4; D uncertain. Germline V gives CDR1 MGHRA, CDR2 YSYEKL. V was pared by 4 bases and J by 4 bases, with 10 bases between. The length of the CDR3 is 14 residues. CDR3 nucleotides: TGCGCCAGCAGCCTCCGGTCCATTAATGAAAAACTGTTTTTT. Encoded protein: CASSLRSINEKLFF.